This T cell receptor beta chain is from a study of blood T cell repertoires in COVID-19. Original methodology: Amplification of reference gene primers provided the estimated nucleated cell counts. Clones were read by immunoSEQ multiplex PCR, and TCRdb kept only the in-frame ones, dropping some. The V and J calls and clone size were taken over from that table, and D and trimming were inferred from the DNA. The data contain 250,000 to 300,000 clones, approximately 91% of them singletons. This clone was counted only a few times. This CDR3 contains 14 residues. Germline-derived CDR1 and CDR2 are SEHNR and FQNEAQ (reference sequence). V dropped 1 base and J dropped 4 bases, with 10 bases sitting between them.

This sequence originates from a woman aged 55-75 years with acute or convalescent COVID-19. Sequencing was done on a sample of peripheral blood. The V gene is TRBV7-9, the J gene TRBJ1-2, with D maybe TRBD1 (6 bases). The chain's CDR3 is CASSLGRTAYGYTF. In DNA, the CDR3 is TGTGCCAGCAGCTTAGGGAGGACAGCCTATGGCTACACCTTC.